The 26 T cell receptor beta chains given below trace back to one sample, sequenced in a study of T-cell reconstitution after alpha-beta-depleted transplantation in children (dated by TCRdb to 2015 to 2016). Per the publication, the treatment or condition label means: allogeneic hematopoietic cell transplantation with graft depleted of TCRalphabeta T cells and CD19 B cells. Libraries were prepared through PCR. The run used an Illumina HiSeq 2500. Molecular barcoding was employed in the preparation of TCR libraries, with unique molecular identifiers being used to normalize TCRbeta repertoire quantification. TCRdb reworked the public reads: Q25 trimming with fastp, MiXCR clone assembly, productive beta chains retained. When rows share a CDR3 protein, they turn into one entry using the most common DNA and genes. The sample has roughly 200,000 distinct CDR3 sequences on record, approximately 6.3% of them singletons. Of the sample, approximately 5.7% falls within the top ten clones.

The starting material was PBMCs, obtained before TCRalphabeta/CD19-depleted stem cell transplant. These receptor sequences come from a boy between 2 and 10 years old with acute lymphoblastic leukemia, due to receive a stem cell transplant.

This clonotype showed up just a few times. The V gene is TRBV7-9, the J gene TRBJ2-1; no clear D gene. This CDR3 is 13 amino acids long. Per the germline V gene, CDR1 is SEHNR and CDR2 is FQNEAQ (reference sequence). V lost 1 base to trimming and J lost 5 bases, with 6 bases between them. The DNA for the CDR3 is TGTGCCAGCAGCTTAGTGGCAGACAATGAGCAGTTCTTC. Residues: CASSLVADNEQFF.

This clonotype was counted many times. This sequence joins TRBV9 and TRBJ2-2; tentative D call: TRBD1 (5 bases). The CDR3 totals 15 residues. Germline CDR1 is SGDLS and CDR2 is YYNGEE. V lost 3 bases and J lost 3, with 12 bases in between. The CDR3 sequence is CASSGPRGDTGELFF. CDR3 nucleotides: TGTGCCAGCAGCGGACCAAGGGGCGACACCGGGGAGCTGTTTTTT.

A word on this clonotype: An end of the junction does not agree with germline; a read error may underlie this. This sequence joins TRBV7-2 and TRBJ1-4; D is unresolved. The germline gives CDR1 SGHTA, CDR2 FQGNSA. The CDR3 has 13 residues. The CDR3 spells CASSLRHNENLFF. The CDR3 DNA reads TGTGCCAGCAGCTTGAGGCATAATGAAAACCTGTTTTTT. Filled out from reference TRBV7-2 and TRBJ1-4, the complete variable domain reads GAGVSQSPSNKVTEKGKDVELRCDPISGHTALYWYRQSLGQGLEFLIYFQGNSAPDKSGLPSDRFSAERTGGSVSTLTIQRTQQEDSAVYLCASSLRHNENLFFGSGTQLSVL.

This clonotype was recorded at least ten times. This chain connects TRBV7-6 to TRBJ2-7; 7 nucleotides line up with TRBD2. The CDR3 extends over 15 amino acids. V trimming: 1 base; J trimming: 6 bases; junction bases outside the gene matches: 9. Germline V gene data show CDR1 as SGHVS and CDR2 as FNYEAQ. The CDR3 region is CASSLGGSNLLEQYF. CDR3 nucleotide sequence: TGTGCCAGCAGCTTAGGCGGGAGTAACCTGCTCGAGCAGTACTTC.

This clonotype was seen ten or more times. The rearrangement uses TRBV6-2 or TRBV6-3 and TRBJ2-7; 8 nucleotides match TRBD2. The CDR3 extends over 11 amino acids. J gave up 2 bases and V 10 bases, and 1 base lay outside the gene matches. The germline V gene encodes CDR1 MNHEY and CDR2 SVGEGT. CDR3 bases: TGTGCCACCGGGAGGGCCTACGAGCAGTACTTC. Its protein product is CATGRAYEQYF.

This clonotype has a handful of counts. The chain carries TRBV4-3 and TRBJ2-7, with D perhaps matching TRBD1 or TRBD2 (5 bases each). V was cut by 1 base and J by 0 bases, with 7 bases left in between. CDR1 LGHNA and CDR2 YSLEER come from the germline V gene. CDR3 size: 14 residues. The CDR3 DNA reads TGCGCCAGCAGCCAAGGGGACGCCTCCTACGAGCAGTACTTC. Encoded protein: CASSQGDASYEQYF.

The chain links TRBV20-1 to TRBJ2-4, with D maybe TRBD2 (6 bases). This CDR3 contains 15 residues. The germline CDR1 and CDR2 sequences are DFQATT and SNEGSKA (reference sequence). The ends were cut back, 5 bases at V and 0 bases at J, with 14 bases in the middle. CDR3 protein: CSAHPGGLAKNIQYF. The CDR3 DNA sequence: TGCAGTGCTCACCCCGGGGGTCTAGCCAAAAACATTCAGTACTTC.

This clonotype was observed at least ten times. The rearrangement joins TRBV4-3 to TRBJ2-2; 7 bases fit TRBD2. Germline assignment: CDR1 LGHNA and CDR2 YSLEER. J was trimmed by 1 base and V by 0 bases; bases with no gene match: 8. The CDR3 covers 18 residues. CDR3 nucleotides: TGCGCCAGCAGCCAAGATCGGACGGGGGGAATGAACACCGGGGAGCTGTTTTTT. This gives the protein CASSQDRTGGMNTGELFF.

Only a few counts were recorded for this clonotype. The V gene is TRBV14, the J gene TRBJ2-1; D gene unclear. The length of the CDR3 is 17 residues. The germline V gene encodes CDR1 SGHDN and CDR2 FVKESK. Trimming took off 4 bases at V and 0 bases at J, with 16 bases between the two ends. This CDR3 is CASSPYRRTYSYNEQFF. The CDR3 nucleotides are TGTGCCAGCAGCCCATACAGACGGACCTACTCCTACAATGAGCAGTTCTTC.

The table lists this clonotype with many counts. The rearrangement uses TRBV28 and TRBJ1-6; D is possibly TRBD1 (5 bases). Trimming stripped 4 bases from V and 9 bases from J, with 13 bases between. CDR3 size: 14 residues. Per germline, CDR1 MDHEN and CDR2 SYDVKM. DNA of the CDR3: TGTGCCAGCAGTTCTTCAGGCGGGGCTTCACCCCTCCACTTT. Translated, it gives CASSSSGGASPLHF.

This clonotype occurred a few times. The CDR3 is CASSPGMRQNQPQHF. The CDR3 coding sequence is TGTGCCAGCAGCCCAGGAATGAGACAGAATCAGCCCCAGCATTTT. The J gene is TRBJ1-5, the V gene TRBV3-1, with D tentatively TRBD1 (5 bases). The CDR3 is 15 residues long. Trimming pared 4 bases from V and 4 bases from J, leaving 14 bases between. CDR1 and CDR2 (germline): LGHDT, YNNKEL (reference sequence).

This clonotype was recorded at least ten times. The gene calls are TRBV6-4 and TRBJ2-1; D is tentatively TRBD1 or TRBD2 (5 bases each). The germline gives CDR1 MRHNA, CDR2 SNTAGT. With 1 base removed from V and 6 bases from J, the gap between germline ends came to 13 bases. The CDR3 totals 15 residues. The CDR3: CASSDWGRLSNEQFF. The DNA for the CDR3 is TGTGCCAGCAGTGACTGGGGACGTCTTAGCAATGAGCAGTTCTTC.

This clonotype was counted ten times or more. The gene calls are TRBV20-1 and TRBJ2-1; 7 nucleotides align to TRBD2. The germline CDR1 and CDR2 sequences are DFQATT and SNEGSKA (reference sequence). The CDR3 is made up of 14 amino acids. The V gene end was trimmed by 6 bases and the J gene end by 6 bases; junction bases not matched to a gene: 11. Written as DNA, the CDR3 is TGCAGTGCCAGTTCGGGCGGGAGAGGCAATGAGCAGTTCTTC. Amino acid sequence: CSASSGGRGNEQFF.

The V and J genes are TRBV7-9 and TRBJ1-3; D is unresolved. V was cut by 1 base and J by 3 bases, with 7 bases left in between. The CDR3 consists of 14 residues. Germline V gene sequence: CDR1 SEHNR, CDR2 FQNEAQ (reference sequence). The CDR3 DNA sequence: TGTGCCAGCAGCTTAGAGGCCCTTGGAAACACCATATATTTT. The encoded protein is CASSLEALGNTIYF.

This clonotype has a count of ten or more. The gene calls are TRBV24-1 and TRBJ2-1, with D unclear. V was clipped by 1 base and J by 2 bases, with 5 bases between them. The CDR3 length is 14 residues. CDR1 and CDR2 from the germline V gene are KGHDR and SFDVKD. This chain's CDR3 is CATSDLNTYNEQFF. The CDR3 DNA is TGTGCCACCAGTGATTTAAACACCTACAATGAGCAGTTCTTC.

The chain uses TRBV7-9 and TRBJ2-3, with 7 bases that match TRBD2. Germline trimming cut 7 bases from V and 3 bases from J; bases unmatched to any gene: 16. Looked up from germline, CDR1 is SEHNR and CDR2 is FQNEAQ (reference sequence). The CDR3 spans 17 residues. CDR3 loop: CASTPLPSGPRTDTQYF. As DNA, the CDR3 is TGTGCCAGCACGCCCTTACCTAGCGGACCCCGTACAGATACGCAGTATTTT.

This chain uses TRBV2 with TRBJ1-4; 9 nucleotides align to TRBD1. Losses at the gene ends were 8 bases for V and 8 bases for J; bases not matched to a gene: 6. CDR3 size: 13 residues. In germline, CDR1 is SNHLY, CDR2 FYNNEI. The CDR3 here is CASGGQGREKLFF. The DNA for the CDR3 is TGTGCCAGCGGTGGACAGGGGCGGGAAAAACTGTTTTTT. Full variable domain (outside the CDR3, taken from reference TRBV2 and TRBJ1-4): EPEVTQTPSHQVTQMGQEVILRCVPISNHLYFYWYRQILGQKVEFLVSFYNNEISEKSEIFDDQFSVERPDGSNFTLKIRSTKLEDSAMYFCASGGQGREKLFFGSGTQLSVL.

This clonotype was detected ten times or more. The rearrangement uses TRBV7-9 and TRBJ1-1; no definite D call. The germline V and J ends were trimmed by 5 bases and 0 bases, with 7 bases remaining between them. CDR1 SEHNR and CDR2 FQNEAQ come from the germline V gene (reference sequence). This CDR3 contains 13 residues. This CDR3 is CASSPGMNTEAFF. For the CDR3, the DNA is TGTGCCAGCAGCCCCGGCATGAACACTGAAGCTTTCTTT.

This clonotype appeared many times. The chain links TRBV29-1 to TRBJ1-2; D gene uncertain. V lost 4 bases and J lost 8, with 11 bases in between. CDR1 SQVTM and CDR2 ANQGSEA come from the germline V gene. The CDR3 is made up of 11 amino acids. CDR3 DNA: TGCAGCGTTGGTTCCGGTAACGGCTACACCTTC. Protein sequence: CSVGSGNGYTF.

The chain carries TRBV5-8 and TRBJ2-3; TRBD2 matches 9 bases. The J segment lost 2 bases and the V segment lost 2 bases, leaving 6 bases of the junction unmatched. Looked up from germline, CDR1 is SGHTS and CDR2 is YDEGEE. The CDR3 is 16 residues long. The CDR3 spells CASSFWGLAVTDTQYF. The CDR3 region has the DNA TGTGCCAGCAGCTTTTGGGGACTAGCCGTCACAGATACGCAGTATTTT.

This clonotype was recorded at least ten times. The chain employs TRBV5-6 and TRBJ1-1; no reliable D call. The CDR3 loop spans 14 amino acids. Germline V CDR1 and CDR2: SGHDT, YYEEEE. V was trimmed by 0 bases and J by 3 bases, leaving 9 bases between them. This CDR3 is CASSLGGSYTEAFF. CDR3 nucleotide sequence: TGTGCCAGCAGCTTGGGGGGATCGTACACTGAAGCTTTCTTT.

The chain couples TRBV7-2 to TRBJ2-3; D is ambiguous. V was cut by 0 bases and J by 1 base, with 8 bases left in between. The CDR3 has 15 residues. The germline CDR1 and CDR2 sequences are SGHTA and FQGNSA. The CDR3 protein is CASSLAVAGTDTQYF. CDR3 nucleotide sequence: TGTGCCAGCAGCTTAGCAGTCGCGGGCACAGATACGCAGTATTTT. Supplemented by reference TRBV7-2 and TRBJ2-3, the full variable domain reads GAGVSQSPSNKVTEKGKDVELRCDPISGHTALYWYRQSLGQGLEFLIYFQGNSAPDKSGLPSDRFSAERTGGSVSTLTIQRTQQEDSAVYLCASSLAVAGTDTQYFGPGTRLTVL.

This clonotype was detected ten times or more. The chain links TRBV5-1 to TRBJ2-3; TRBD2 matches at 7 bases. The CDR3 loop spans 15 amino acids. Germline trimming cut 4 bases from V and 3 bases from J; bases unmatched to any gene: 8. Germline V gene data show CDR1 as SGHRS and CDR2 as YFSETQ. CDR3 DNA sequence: TGCGCCAGCAGCCGGGAGGTGTTGGGGACAGATACGCAGTATTTT. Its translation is CASSREVLGTDTQYF.

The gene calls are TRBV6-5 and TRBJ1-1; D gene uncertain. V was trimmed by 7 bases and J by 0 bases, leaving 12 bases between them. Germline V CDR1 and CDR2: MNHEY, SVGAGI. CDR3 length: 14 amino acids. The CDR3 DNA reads TGTGCCAGCACACCTGGAGCGATGAACACTGAAGCTTTCTTT. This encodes CASTPGAMNTEAFF.

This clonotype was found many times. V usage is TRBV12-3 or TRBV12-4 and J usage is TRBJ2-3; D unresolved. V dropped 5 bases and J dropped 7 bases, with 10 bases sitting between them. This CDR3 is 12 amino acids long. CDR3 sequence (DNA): TGTGCCAGCAGTCCGAGTTTACATACGCAGTATTTT. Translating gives CASSPSLHTQYF.

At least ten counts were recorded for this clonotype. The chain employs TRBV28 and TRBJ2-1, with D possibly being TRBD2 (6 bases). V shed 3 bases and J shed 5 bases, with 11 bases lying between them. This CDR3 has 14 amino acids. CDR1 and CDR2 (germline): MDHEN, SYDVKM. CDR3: CASSLLGLDNEQFF. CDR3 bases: TGTGCCAGCAGTTTGTTGGGACTTGACAATGAGCAGTTCTTC.